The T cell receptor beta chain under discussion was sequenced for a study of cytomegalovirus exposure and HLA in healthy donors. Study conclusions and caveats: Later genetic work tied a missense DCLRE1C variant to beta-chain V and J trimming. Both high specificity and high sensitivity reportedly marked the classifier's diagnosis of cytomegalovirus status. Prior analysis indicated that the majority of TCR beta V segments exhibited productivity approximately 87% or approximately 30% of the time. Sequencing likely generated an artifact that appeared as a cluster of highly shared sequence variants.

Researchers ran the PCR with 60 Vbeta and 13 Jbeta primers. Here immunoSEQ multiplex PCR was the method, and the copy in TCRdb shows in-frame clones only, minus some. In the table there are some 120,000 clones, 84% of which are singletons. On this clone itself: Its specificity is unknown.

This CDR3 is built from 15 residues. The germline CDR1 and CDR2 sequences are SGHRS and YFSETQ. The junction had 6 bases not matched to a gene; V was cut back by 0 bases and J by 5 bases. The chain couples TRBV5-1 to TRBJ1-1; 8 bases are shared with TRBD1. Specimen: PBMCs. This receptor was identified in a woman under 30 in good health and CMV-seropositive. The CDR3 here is CASSLERTGGTEAFF. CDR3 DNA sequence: TGCGCCAGCAGCTTGGAAAGAACAGGGGGAACTGAAGCTTTCTTT. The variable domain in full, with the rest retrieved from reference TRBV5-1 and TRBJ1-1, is KAGVTQTPRYLIKTRGQQVTLSCSPISGHRSVSWYQQTPGQGLQFLFEYFSETQRNKGNFPGRFSGRQFSNSRSEMNVSTLELGDSALYLCASSLERTGGTEAFFGQGTRLTVV.